Listed here is a single T cell receptor (beta chain). This sample is part of a study of T cells after posttransplantation cyclophosphamide. Data came from immunoSEQ multiplex PCR; TCRdb stores just in-frame clones and leaves some out. In total the sample includes some 35,000 clones, none of them seen once. From germline, CDR1 is SGHTA and CDR2 FQGNSA. V lost 1 base and J lost 0; bases outside the gene matches: 2. There are 16 residues in the CDR3. This TCR was recovered from a man aged 25 to 40 in good health and a related stem cell transplant donor. The chain uses TRBV7-2 and TRBJ2-2; 7 nucleotides align to TRBD2. Material: PBMCs. The CDR3 here is CASSLGGGSNTGELFF. For the CDR3, the DNA is TGTGCCAGCAGCTTAGGCGGGGGATCGAACACCGGGGAGCTGTTTTTT.